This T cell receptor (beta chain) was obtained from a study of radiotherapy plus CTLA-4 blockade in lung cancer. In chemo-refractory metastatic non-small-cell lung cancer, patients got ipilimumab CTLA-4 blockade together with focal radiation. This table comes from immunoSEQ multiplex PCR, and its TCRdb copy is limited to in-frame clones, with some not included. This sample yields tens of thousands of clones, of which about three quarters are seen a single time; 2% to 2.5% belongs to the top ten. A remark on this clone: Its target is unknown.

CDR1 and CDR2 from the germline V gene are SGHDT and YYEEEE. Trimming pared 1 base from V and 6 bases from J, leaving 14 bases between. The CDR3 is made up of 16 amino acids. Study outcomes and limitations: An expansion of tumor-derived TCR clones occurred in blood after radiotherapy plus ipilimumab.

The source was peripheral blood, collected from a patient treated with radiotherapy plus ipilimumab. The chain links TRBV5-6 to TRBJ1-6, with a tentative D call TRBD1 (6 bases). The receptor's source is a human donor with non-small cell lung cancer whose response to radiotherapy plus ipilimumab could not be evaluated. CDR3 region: CASSLFGGRGNSPLHF. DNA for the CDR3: TGTGCCAGCAGCTTGTTCGGGGGGCGAGGTAATTCACCCCTCCACTTT.